These 23 T cell receptor beta chains share one sample of origin, sequenced in a study of graft-versus-host responses after intestinal transplantation. Method: immunoSEQ multiplex PCR; TCRdb's copy keeps in-frame clones and lacks some. The sample lists about 39,000 clones; about 96% were seen once. No antigen has been identified for these receptors. The sequencing used unstimulated CD8+ T cells sorted from spleen or lymph node cells, collected before transplant. These receptors originate from a human donor who was the organ donor for an intestinal transplant.

The genes are TRBV9 and TRBJ1-2; tentatively, D is TRBD1 (5 bases). The CDR3 has 15 amino acids. The ends were cut back, 3 bases at V and 6 bases at J, with 18 bases in the middle. Per germline, CDR1 SGDLS and CDR2 YYNGEE. For the CDR3, the DNA is TGTGCCAGCAGCGAAAATAGGGGACTGCTGGATGGCTACACCTTC. This codes for CASSENRGLLDGYTF.

The V and J genes are TRBV11-2 and TRBJ2-5; D is undetermined. Trimming left V 1 base short and J 2 bases short, with 5 bases between. CDR1 is SGHAT and CDR2 is FQNNGV in the germline V gene. The CDR3 runs to 13 residues. CDR3 region: CASSLVLQETQYF. The CDR3 DNA reads TGTGCCAGCAGCTTAGTACTGCAAGAGACCCAGTACTTC.

The chain links TRBV14 to TRBJ2-3; D ambiguous. V lost 0 bases and J 5 bases, leaving 18 bases between the germline ends. The CDR3 spans 17 residues. Germline V CDR1 and CDR2: SGHDN, FVKESK. CDR3 protein: CASSQDPTPLRGDTQYF. The CDR3 bases are TGTGCCAGCAGCCAAGACCCGACCCCCCTTAGAGGAGATACGCAGTATTTT.

The CDR3 DNA reads TGTGCCAGCAGGGACCTCGCAGATACGCAGTATTTT. Translating gives CASRDLADTQYF. The chain employs TRBV7-9 and TRBJ2-3; D is undetermined. The germline V and J ends were trimmed by 6 bases and 4 bases, with 8 bases remaining between them. The length of the CDR3 is 12 residues. From germline, CDR1 is SEHNR and CDR2 FQNEAQ (reference sequence). Complete variable domain (other parts from reference TRBV7-9 and TRBJ2-3): DTGVSQNPRHKITKRGQNVTFRCDPISEHNRLYWYRQTLGQGPEFLTYFQNEAQLEKSRLLSDRFSAERPKGSFSTLEIQRTEQGDSAMYLCASRDLADTQYFGPGTRLTVL.

V is TRBV28 and J is TRBJ2-1; 8 bases map to TRBD1. Trimming took 5 bases from V and 4 from J; bases not matched to a gene: 13. CDR3 length equals 17 residues. Germline V gives CDR1 MDHEN, CDR2 SYDVKM. The CDR3 DNA follows: TGTGCCAGCAGTACACTAAGGACAGGGAGAGGATACAATGAGCAGTTCTTC. Encoded protein: CASSTLRTGRGYNEQFF.

This rearrangement joins TRBV4-1 to TRBJ2-5; TRBD2 might be the D (5 bases). With 3 bases removed from V and 5 bases from J, the gap between germline ends came to 13 bases. Germline CDR1 reads MGHRA; CDR2 reads YSYEKL. The CDR3 is 14 amino acids. CDR3 sequence (DNA): TGCGCCAGCAGCCAGGGTAGAGGGTTGGAGACCCAGTACTTC. Translated, it gives CASSQGRGLETQYF.

The V and J genes are TRBV6-6 and TRBJ1-2, with D uncertain. Germline-derived CDR1 and CDR2 are MNHNY and SVGAGI (reference sequence). This CDR3 has 13 residues. The V end lost 0 bases, the J end lost 4 bases, and 6 bases lay between the germline ends. The CDR3 region is CASSYSTVYGYTF. Here the CDR3 DNA reads TGTGCCAGCAGTTACTCTACAGTCTATGGCTACACCTTC.

This rearrangement joins TRBV4-3 to TRBJ1-1, with a tentative D call TRBD1 (5 bases). The ends were cut back, 0 bases at V and 12 bases at J, with 8 bases in the middle. This CDR3 is built from 11 residues. The germline V gene encodes CDR1 LGHNA and CDR2 YSLEER. This chain's CDR3 is CASSQDRESFF. CDR3 DNA: TGCGCCAGCAGCCAAGACAGGGAGTCTTTCTTT.

The sample holds a few counts of this clone. A junction end diverges from the germline sequence, so it may reflect a read error. The gene calls are TRBV6-6 and TRBJ1-2; the D is unclear. The CDR3 consists of 11 residues. CDR1 and CDR2 (germline): MNHNY, SVGAGI (reference sequence). CDR3 sequence reads: CASSYPESPFF. CDR3 coding DNA: TGTGCCAGCAGTTACCCCGAAAGTCCCTTCTTC.

Written as DNA, the CDR3 is TGTGCCAGCAGTCCTCGGGAGACCCAGTACTTC. Translating it yields CASSPRETQYF. This chain uses TRBV2 with TRBJ2-5, with no clear D. V was trimmed by 5 bases and J by 5 bases, leaving 6 bases between them. The germline V gene has CDR1 SNHLY and CDR2 FYNNEI. This CDR3 has 11 amino acids.

The chain links TRBV27 to TRBJ2-7, with 8 positions matching TRBD2. With V trimmed by 6 bases and J by 5 bases, 9 bases remained unmatched. CDR1 MNHEY and CDR2 SMNVEV come from the germline V gene (reference sequence). CDR3 length: 14 residues. CDR3 bases: TGTGCCAGCAGGGGAGTAGCGGGGTCGGACGAGCAGTACTTC. This encodes CASRGVAGSDEQYF.

The V gene is TRBV11-2, the J gene TRBJ2-7; 10 positions match TRBD2. Germline V gives CDR1 SGHAT, CDR2 FQNNGV. CDR3 length: 18 residues. V was clipped by 4 bases and J by 0 bases; unmatched bases: 12. This chain's CDR3 is CASSSHRLAGTNSYEQYF. CDR3 DNA: TGTGCCAGCAGCTCACACCGACTAGCGGGCACGAACTCCTACGAGCAGTACTTC.

The J gene is TRBJ1-5, the V gene TRBV28; D is undetermined. This CDR3 spans 14 amino acids. Germline loops: CDR1 MDHEN, CDR2 SYDVKM. V was pared by 6 bases and J by 0 bases, with 9 bases between. Written as DNA, the CDR3 is TGTGCCAGCAGGGACGGTTATAGCAATCAGCCCCAGCATTTT. Residues: CASRDGYSNQPQHF.

CDR3 in amino acids: CASSLLGPGLQETQYF. DNA of the CDR3: TGTGCCAGCAGTTTATTAGGGCCGGGCCTTCAAGAGACCCAGTACTTC. The V and J genes are TRBV28 and TRBJ2-5; D gene ambiguous. CDR1 and CDR2 from the germline V gene are MDHEN and SYDVKM. The CDR3 length is 16 residues. The V end was cut by 1 base, the J end by 2 bases, with 14 bases between.

V gene TRBV6-4 combines with J gene TRBJ2-3, with 10 nucleotides matching TRBD2. Losses at the gene ends were 5 bases for V and 2 bases for J; bases not matched to a gene: 4. The length of the CDR3 is 15 residues. The germline gives CDR1 MRHNA, CDR2 SNTAGT. The CDR3 loop reads CASSFLAGDTDTQYF. The CDR3 coding sequence is TGTGCCAGCAGTTTTCTAGCGGGGGACACAGATACGCAGTATTTT.

This rearrangement joins TRBV28 to TRBJ2-7; D is perhaps TRBD1 or TRBD2 (5 bases each). The germline CDR1 and CDR2 sequences are MDHEN and SYDVKM. Trimming shortened V by 3 bases and J by 4 bases, and 13 bases separated the two germline ends. The CDR3 has 14 residues. The CDR3 spells CASSLKGPLYEQYF. The CDR3 DNA reads as TGTGCCAGCAGTTTGAAGGGACCCCTTTACGAGCAGTACTTC.

The chain employs TRBV4-3 and TRBJ1-1, with no clear D. The germline V gene has CDR1 LGHNA and CDR2 YSLEER. Deletions cut 3 bases from V and 2 bases from J, with 10 bases between. The CDR3 covers 14 residues. The CDR3 sequence is CASSQAWENTEAFF. CDR3 in DNA: TGCGCCAGCAGCCAGGCCTGGGAAAACACTGAAGCTTTCTTT.

The chain has TRBV6-1 and TRBJ2-7, with a tentative D call TRBD1 (6 bases). The germline V and J ends were trimmed by 2 bases and 5 bases, with 13 bases remaining between them. Germline assignment: CDR1 MNHNS and CDR2 SASEGT. The CDR3 covers 14 residues. CDR3 sequence: CASSEKVRGNEQYF. CDR3 sequence (DNA): TGTGCCAGCAGTGAAAAGGTCAGGGGTAACGAGCAGTACTTC.

This chain joins TRBV5-6 and TRBJ2-7; D uncertain. There are 12 residues in the CDR3. Germline V CDR1 and CDR2: SGHDT, YYEEEE. Trimming took off 2 bases at V and 2 bases at J, with 5 bases between the two ends. The chain's CDR3 is CASSLTAYEQYF. DNA of the CDR3: TGTGCCAGCAGCTTAACAGCCTACGAGCAGTACTTC.

This sequence joins TRBV4-2 and TRBJ2-2; 7 bases match TRBD1. The CDR3 contains 19 residues. CDR1 is LGHNA and CDR2 is YNFKEQ in the germline V gene. V dropped 9 bases and J dropped 1; count of bases not matched to a gene: 20. The CDR3 sequence: CASTPGGQVDKLNTGELFF. CDR3 bases: TGTGCCAGTACCCCCGGCGGACAGGTGGATAAATTGAACACCGGGGAGCTGTTTTTT.

This sequence joins TRBV27 and TRBJ1-2, with D hard to call. Germline assignment: CDR1 MNHEY and CDR2 SMNVEV (reference sequence). The CDR3 sequence is 14 residues long. V was shortened by 4 bases and J by 3 bases, with 12 bases between the two germline ends. CDR3 bases: TGTGCCAGCAGTTCCGAGGGCCTTTACTATGGCTACACCTTC. Its translation: CASSSEGLYYGYTF.

The V and J genes are TRBV11-3 and TRBJ2-7; D unclear. The V gene lost 4 bases and the J gene lost 5 bases, with 12 bases spanning the gap. The germline V gene has CDR1 SGHNT and CDR2 YENEEA. This CDR3 is built from 13 residues. The CDR3 region is CASSSYSLDEQYF. The CDR3 DNA reads as TGTGCCAGCAGCTCCTATTCCTTGGACGAGCAGTACTTC.

The chain is built from TRBV23-1 and TRBJ1-2, with 8 bases that match TRBD1. TRBV23-1 is reported as an ORF; its role is uncertain. The J segment lost 2 bases and the V segment lost 3 bases, leaving 14 bases of the junction unmatched. This CDR3 spans 18 amino acids. The CDR3 protein is CASSHSHPQGAQNYGYTF. The CDR3 nucleotides are TGCGCCAGCAGTCATTCCCATCCGCAGGGGGCGCAGAACTATGGCTACACCTTC.